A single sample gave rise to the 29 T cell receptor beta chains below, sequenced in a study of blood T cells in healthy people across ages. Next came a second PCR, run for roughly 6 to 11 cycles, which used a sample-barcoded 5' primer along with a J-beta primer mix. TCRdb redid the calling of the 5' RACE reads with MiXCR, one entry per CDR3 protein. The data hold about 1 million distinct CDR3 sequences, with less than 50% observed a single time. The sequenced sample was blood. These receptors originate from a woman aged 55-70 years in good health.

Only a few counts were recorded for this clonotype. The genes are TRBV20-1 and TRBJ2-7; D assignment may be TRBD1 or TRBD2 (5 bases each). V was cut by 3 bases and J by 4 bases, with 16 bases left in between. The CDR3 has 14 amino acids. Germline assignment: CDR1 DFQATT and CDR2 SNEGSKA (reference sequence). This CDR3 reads CSASGGGTFYEQYF. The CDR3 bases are TGCAGTGCTAGTGGTGGGGGAACCTTTTACGAGCAGTACTTC.

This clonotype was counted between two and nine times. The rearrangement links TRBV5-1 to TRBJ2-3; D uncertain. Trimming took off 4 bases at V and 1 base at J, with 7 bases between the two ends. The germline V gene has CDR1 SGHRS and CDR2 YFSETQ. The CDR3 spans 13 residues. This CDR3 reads CASSTDRTDTQYF. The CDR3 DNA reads TGCGCCAGCAGCACAGACCGCACAGATACGCAGTATTTT.

CDR3: CATSFGGSYEQYF. The CDR3 DNA follows: TGTGCCACCAGTTTTGGGGGGAGTTACGAGCAGTACTTC. V gene TRBV15 combines with J gene TRBJ2-7, with a possible D match to TRBD2 (6 bases). This CDR3 has 13 amino acids. Germline V lookup: CDR1 LNHNV, CDR2 YYDKDF (reference sequence). V gave up 6 bases and J gave up 4 bases, with 13 bases separating them.

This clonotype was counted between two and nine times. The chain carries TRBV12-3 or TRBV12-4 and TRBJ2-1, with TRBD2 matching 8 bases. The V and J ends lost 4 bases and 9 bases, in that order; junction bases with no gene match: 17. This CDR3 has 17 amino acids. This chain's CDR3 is CASSSPFSGMSISEQFF. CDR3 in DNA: TGTGCCAGCAGTTCCCCTTTTAGCGGGATGTCAATCAGTGAGCAGTTCTTC.

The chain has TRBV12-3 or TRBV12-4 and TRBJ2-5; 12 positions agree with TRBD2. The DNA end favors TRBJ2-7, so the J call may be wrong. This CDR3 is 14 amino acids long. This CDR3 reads CASSTPGLAGEQYF. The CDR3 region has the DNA TGTGCCAGCAGCACCCCGGGACTAGCGGGCGAGCAGTACTTC.

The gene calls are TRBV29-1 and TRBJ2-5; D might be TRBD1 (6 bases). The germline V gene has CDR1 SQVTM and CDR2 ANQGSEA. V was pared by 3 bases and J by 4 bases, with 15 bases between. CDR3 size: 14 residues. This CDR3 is CSVEGRGRGETQYF. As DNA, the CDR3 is TGCAGCGTTGAGGGCAGGGGAAGGGGAGAGACCCAGTACTTC.

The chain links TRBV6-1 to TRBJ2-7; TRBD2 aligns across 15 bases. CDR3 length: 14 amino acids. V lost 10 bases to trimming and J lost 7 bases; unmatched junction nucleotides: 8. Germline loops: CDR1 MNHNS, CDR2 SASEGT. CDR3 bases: TGTGCCATGGGACTAGCGGGAGGAGCGGAGGAGCAGTACTTC. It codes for CAMGLAGGAEEQYF.

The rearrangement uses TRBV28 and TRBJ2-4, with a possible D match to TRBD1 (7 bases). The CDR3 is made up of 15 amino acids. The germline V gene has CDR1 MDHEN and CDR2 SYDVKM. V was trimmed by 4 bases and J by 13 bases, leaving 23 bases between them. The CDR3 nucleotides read TGTGCCAGCAGTTCCGACAGGGTCCTGAGGGGGGAGCAGTACTTC. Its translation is CASSSDRVLRGEQYF.

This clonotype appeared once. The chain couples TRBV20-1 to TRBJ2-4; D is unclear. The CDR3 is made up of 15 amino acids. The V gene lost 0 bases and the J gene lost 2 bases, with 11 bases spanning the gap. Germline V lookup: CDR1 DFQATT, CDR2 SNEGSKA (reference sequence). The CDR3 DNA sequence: TGCAGTGCTAGAGACGATAGGGAAACCAAAAACATTCAGTACTTC. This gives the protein CSARDDRETKNIQYF.

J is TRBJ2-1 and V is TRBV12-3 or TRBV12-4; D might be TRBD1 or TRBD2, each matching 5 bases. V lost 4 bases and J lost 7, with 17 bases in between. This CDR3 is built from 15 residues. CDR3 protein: CASSSRDLFTNEQFF. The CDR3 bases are TGTGCCAGCAGTTCTCGGGACCTTTTTACAAATGAGCAGTTCTTC.

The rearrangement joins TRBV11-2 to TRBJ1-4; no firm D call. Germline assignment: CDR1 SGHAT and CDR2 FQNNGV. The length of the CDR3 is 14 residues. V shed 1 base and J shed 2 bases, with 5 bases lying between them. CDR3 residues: CASSLARTNEKLFF. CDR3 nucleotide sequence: TGTGCCAGCAGCTTAGCTCGCACTAATGAAAAACTGTTTTTT.

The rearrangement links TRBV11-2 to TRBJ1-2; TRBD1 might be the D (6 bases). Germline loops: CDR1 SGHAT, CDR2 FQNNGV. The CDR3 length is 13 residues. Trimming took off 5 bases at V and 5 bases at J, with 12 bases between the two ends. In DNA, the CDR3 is TGTGCCAGCAGCCCTACAGGGTATTATGGCTACACCTTC. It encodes CASSPTGYYGYTF. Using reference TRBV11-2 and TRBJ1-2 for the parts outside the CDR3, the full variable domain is EAGVAQSPRYKIIEKRQSVAFWCNPISGHATLYWYQQILGQGPKLLIQFQNNGVVDDSQLPKDRFSAERLKGVDSTLKIQPAKLEDSAVYLCASSPTGYYGYTFGSGTRLTVV.

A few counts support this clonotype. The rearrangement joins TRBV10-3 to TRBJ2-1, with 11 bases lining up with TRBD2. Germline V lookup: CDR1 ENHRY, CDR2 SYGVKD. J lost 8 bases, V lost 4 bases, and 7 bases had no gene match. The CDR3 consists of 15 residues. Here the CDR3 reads CAISVTSGSPYEQFF. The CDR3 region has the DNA TGTGCCATCAGTGTAACTAGCGGGAGCCCGTATGAGCAGTTCTTC.

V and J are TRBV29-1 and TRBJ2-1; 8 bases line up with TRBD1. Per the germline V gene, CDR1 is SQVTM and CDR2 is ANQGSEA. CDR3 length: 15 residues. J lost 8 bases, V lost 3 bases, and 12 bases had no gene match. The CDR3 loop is CSVEGGRGLGDEQFF. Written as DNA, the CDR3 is TGCAGCGTTGAGGGGGGCAGGGGGCTTGGCGATGAGCAGTTCTTC.

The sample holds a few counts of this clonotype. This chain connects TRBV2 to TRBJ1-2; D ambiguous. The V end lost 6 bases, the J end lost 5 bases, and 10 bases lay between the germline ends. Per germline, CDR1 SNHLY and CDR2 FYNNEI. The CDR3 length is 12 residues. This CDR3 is CASRQNSYGYTF. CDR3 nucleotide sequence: TGTGCCAGCAGGCAGAACTCGTATGGCTACACCTTC.

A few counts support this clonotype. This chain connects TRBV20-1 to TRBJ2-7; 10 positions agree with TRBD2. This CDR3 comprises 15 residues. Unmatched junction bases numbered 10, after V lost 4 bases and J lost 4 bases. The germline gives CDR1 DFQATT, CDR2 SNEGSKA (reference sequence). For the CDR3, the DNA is TGCAGTGCTACCCCTCGGGGACTAGCGTATTACGAGCAGTACTTC. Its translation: CSATPRGLAYYEQYF.

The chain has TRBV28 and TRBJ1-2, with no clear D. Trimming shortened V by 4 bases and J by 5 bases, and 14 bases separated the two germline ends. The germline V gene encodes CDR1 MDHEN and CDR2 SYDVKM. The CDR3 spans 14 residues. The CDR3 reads CASSSRASLYGYTF. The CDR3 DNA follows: TGTGCCAGCAGTTCCAGAGCGTCACTATATGGCTACACCTTC.

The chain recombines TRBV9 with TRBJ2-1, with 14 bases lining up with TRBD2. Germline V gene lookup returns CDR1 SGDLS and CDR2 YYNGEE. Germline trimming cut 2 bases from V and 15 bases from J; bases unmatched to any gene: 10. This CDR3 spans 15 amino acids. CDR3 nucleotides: TGTGCCAGCAGCGTGGGGGGACTAGCGGGAGCGTATGTGTTCTTC. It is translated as CASSVGGLAGAYVFF.

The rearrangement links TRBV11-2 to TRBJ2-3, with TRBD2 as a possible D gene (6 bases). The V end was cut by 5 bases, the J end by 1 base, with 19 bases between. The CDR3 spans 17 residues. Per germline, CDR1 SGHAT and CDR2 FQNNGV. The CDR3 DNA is TGTGCCAGCAGCCCATTTCAGGGAGGTTGGGGCACAGATACGCAGTATTTT. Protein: CASSPFQGGWGTDTQYF.

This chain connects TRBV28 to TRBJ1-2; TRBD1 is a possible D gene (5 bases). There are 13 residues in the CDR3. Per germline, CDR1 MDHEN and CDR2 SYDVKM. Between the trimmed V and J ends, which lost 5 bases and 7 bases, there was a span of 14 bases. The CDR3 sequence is CASSGGGERGYTF. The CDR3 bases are TGTGCCAGCAGTGGCGGGGGGGAACGTGGCTACACCTTC.

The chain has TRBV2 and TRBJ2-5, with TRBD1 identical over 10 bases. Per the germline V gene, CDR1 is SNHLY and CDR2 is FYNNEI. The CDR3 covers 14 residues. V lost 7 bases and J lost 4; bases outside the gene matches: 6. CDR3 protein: CASTQDRGSETQYF. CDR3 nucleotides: TGTGCCAGCACCCAGGACAGGGGGTCAGAGACCCAGTACTTC.

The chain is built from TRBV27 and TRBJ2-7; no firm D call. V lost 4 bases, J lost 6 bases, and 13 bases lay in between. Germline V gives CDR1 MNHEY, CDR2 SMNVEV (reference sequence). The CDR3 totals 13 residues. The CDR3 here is CASSSPLGSEQYF. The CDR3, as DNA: TGTGCCAGCAGTTCCCCGCTAGGTTCCGAGCAGTACTTC.

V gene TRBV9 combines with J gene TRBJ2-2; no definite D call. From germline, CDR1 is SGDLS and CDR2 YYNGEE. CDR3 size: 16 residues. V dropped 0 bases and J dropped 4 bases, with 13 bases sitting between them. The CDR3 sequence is CASSVETRSRTGELFF. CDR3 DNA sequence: TGTGCCAGCAGCGTAGAGACCAGGTCTCGCACCGGGGAGCTGTTTTTT.

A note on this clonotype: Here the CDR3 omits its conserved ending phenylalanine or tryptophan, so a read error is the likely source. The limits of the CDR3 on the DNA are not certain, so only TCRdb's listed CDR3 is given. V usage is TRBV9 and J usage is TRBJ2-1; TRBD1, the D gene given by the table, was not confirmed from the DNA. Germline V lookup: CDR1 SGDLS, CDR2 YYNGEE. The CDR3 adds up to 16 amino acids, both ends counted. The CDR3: CASSHRGGQVKMSSSS.

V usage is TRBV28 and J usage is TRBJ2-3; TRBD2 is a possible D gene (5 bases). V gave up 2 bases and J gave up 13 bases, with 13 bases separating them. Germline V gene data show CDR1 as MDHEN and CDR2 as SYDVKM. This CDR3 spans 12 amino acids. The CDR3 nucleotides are TGTGCCAGCAGTTTAGTACGGGATCCAAAGTATTTT. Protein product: CASSLVRDPKYF.

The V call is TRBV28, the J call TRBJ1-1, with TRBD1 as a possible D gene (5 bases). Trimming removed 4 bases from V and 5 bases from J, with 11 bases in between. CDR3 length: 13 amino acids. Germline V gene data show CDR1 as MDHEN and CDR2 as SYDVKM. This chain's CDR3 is CASSSPGRTEAFF. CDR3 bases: TGTGCCAGCAGTTCGCCGGGACGTACTGAAGCTTTCTTT.

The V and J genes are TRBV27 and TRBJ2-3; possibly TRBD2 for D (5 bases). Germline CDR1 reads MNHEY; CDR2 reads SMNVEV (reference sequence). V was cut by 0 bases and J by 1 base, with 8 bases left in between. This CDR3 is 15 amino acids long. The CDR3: CASSLSFSGTDTQYF. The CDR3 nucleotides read TGTGCCAGCAGTTTATCGTTTAGCGGCACAGATACGCAGTATTTT.

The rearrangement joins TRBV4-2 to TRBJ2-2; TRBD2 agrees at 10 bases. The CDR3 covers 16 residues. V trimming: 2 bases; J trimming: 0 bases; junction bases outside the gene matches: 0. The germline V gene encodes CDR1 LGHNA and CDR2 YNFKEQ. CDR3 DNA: TGTGCCAGCAGCCAAACTAGCGGGGCGAACACCGGGGAGCTGTTTTTT. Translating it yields CASSQTSGANTGELFF.

In DNA, the CDR3 is TGTGCCAGCAGTTACGGCACCGGGGAGCTGTTTTTT. Encoded protein: CASSYGTGELFF. V and J are TRBV6-5 and TRBJ2-2; no reliable D call. The CDR3 is made up of 12 amino acids. Trimming stripped 2 bases from V and 4 bases from J, with 2 bases between. The germline gives CDR1 MNHEY, CDR2 SVGAGI.